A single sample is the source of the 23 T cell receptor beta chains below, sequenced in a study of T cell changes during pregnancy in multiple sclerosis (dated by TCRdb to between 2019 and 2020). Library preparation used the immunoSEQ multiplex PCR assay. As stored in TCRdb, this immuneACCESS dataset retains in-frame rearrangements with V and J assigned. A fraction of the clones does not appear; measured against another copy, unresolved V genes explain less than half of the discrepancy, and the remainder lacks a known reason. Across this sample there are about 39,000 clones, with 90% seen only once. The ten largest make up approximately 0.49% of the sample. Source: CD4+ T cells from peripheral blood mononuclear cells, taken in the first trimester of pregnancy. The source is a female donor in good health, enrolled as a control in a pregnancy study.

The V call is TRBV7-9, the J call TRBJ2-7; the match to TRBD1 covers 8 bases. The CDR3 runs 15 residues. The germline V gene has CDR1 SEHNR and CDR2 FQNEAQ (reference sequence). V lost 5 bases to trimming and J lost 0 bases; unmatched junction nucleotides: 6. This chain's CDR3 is CASSGTGGRSYEQYF. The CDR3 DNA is TGTGCCAGCAGCGGTACAGGGGGGCGCTCCTACGAGCAGTACTTC.

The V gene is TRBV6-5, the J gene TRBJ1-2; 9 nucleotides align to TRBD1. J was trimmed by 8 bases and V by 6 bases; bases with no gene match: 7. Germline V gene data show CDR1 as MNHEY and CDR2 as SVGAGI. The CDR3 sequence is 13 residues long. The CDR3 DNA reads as TGTGCCAGCAGACGCGACAGGGGGGTGGGCTACACCTTC. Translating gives CASRRDRGVGYTF.

The CDR3 nucleotides read TGTGCCAGCGCGCGGGAGCGGCAGGTGAACACTGAAGCTTTCTTT. This encodes CASARERQVNTEAFF. The chain employs TRBV27 and TRBJ1-1; no firm D call. From germline, CDR1 is MNHEY and CDR2 SMNVEV (reference sequence). The CDR3 has 15 residues. Trimming left V 8 bases short and J 0 bases short, with 16 bases between.

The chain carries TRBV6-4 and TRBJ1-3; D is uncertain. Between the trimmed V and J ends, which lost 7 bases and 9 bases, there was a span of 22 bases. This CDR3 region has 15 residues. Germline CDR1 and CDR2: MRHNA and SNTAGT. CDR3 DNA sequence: TGTGCCAGCACCAAGAGGGTGATTTTAATGGGCACCATATATTTT. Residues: CASTKRVILMGTIYF.

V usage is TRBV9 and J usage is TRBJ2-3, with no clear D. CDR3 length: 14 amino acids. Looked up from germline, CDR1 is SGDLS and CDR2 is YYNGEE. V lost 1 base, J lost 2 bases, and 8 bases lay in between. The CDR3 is CASSVSSNTDTQYF. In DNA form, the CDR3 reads TGTGCCAGCAGCGTAAGCTCAAACACAGATACGCAGTATTTT. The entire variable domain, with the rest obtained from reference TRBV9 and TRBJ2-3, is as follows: DSGVTQTPKHLITATGQRVTLRCSPRSGDLSVYWYQQSLDQGLQFLIQYYNGEERAKGNILERFSAQQFPDLHSELNLSSLELGDSALYFCASSVSSNTDTQYFGPGTRLTVL.

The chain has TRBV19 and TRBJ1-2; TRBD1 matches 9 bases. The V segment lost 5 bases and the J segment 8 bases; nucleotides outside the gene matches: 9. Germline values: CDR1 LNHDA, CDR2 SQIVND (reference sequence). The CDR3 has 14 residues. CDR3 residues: CASSPTGGAGGYTF. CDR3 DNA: TGTGCCAGTAGTCCTACAGGGGGCGCAGGGGGCTACACCTTC.

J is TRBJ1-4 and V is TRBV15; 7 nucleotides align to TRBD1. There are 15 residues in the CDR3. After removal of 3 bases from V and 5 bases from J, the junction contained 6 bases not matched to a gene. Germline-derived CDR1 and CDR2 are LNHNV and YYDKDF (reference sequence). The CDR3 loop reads CATSSERGRNEKLFF. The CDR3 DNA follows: TGTGCCACCAGCAGTGAAAGGGGGCGAAATGAAAAACTGTTTTTT.

CDR3 region: CASSIGRSEPQHF. The CDR3 DNA is TGTGCCAGTAGTATTGGGCGCAGTGAGCCCCAGCATTTT. The V gene is TRBV19, the J gene TRBJ1-5; D unclear. Germline assignment: CDR1 LNHDA and CDR2 SQIVND (reference sequence). Trimming removed 3 bases at V and 8 bases at J, with 11 bases between. There are 13 residues in the CDR3.

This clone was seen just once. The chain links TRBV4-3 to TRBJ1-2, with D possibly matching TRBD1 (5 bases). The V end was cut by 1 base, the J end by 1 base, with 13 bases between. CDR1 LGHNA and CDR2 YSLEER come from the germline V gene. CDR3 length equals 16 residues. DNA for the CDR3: TGCGCCAGCAGCCAAGCCGCGCAGGGTGTTAACTATGGCTACACCTTC. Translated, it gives CASSQAAQGVNYGYTF.

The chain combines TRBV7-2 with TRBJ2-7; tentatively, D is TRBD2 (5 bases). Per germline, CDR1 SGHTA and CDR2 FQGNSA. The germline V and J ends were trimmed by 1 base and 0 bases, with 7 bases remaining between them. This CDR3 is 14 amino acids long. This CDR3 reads CASSLVGSSYEQYF. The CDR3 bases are TGTGCCAGCAGCTTAGTTGGGAGCTCCTACGAGCAGTACTTC.

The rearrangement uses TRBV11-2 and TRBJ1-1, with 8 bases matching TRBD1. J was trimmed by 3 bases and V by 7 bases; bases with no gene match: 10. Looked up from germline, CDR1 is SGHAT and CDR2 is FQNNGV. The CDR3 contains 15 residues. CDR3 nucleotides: TGTGCCAGCAACAATTTAGACAGGGGACACACTGAAGCTTTCTTT. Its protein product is CASNNLDRGHTEAFF.

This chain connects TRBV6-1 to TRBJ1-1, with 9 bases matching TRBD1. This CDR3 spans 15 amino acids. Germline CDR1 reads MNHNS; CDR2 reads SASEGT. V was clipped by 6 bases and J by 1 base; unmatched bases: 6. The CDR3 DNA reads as TGTGCCAGCAGGGCCGGGACAGGGAGGAACACTGAAGCTTTCTTT. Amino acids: CASRAGTGRNTEAFF.

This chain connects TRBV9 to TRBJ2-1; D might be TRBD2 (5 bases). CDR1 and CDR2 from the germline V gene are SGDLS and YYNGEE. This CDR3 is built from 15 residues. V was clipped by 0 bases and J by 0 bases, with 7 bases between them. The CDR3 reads CASSVAAGSYNEQFF. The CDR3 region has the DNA TGTGCCAGCAGCGTAGCGGCGGGCTCCTACAATGAGCAGTTCTTC.

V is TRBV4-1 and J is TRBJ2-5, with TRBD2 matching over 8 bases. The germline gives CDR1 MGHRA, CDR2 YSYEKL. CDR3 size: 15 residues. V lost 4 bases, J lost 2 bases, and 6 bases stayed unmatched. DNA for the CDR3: TGCGCCAGCAGCCTGAACGGGGGGGGGCAAGAGACCCAGTACTTC. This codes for CASSLNGGGQETQYF.

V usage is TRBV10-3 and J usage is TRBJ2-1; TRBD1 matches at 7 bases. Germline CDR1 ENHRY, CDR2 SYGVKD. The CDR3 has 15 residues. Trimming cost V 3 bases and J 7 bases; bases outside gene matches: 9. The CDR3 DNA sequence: TGTGCCATCAGTGATGGGACAGCGAGATCGAATGAGCAGTTCTTC. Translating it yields CAISDGTARSNEQFF.

CDR3 amino acids: CASHKVQGYGYTF. Written as DNA, the CDR3 is TGTGCCAGCCACAAGGTTCAGGGCTATGGCTACACCTTC. The chain is built from TRBV5-6 and TRBJ1-2, with D possibly matching TRBD1 (5 bases). The CDR3 has 13 residues. In germline, CDR1 is SGHDT, CDR2 YYEEEE. Between the trimmed V and J ends, which lost 7 bases and 4 bases, there was a span of 14 bases.

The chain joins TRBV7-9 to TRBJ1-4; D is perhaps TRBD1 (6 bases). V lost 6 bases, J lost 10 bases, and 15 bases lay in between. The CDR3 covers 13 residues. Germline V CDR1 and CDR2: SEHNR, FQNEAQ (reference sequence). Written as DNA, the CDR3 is TGTGCCAGCAGGAGGCAGGGGAAGGGAAAACTGTTTTTT. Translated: CASRRQGKGKLFF.

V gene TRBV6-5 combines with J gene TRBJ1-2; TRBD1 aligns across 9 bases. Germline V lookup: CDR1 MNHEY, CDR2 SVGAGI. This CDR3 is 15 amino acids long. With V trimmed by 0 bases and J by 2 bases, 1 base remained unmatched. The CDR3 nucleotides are TGTGCCAGCAGTTACTCCGGACAGGGGAACTATGGCTACACCTTC. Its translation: CASSYSGQGNYGYTF.

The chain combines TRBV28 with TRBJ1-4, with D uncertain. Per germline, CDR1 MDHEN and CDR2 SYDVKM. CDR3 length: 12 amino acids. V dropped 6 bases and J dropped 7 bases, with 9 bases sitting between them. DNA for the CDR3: TGTGCCAGCAGCCGCCGGGGTGAAAAACTGTTTTTT. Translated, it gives CASSRRGEKLFF.

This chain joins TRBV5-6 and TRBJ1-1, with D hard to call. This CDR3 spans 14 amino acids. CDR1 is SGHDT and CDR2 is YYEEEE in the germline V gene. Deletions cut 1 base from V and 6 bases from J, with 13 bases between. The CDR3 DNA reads TGTGCCAGCAGCTTGCGGGGTGGCGGGGCTGAAGCTTTCTTT. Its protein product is CASSLRGGGAEAFF.

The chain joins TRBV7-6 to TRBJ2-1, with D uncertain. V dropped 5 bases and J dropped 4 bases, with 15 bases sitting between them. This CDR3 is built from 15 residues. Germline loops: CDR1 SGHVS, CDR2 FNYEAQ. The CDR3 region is CASSPTTGAYNEQFF. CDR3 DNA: TGTGCCAGCAGCCCCACCACCGGAGCGTACAATGAGCAGTTCTTC.

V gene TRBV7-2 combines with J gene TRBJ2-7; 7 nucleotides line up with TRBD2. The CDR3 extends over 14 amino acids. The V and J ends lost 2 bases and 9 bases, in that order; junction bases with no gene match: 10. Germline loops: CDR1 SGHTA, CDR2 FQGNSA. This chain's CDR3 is CASSLSRGGVGQYF. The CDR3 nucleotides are TGTGCCAGCAGCTTAAGCCGTGGGGGGGTGGGGCAGTACTTC.

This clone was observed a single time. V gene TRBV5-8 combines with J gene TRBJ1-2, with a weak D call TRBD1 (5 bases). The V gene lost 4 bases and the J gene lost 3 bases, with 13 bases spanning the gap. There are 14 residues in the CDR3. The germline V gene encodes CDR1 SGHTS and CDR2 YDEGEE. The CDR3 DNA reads TGTGCCAGCAGCCGATGGGAGGGGCACTATGGCTACACCTTC. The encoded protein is CASSRWEGHYGYTF.